Included here is one T cell receptor (beta chain) sequence, with context. These data come from a study of blood T cell repertoires in COVID-19. CDR3 length: 14 residues. V was pared by 4 bases and J by 7 bases, with 3 bases of the junction left unmatched. Germline CDR1 and CDR2: SGHRS and YFSETQ. Among Cohort 3 donors, those recovered had two negative PCRs, clearance, or symptom resolution. Method: immunoSEQ multiplex PCR; TCRdb's copy keeps in-frame clones and lacks some. The repertoire consists of approximately 400,000 clones, with roughly 86% occurring once and the leading ten covering 1.3%. This rearrangement joins TRBV5-1 to TRBJ1-4; 11 nucleotides line up with TRBD1. This TCR was sampled from a man under 40 who had recovered from COVID-19. Sample: PBMCs or T cells enriched from blood (not recorded which). Here the CDR3 reads CASSLDRGPEKLFF. DNA for the CDR3: TGCGCCAGCAGCCTGGACAGGGGGCCTGAAAAACTGTTTTTT.